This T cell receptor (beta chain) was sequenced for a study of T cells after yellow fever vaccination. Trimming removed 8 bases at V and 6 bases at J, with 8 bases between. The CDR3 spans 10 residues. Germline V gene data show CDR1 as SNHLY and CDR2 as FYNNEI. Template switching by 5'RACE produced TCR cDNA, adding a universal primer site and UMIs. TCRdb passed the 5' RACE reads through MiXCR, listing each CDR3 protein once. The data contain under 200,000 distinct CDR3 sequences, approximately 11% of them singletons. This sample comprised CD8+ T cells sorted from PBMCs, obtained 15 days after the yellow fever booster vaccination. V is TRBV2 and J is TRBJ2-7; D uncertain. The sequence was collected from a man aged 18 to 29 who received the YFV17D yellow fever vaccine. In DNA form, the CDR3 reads TGTGCCAGCGATCATCTCGAGCAGTACGTC. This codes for CASDHLEQYV.